This T cell receptor beta chain appears in the sequencing data of a study of shared clonotypes between healthy human individuals (TCRdb year 2020). About the study as a whole: Three men and two women, aged 18 to 49 years, made up the cohort. For each donor, three plates each were used for CD4 naive and CD4 memory, two plates were used for CD8 naive, and one plate was used for CD8 memory. The study deeply sequenced blood TCR repertoires of five healthy adults to estimate repertoire size and the extent of clonotype sharing between individuals. To increase sequencing depth and limit assay-specific biases, TCR repertoire library preparation and sequencing were carried out by different laboratories using diverse techniques. Per donor, leukapheresis produced somewhere between about 0.8 and 9 billion PBMCs. Findings and caveats that apply to the study as a whole: Pairwise subsampling led to the expectation that sequencing depth would affect the degree of clonotype sharing among donors. Sampling was restricted to blood, and TCR repertoires in tissues likely differ from the TCR repertoires found in blood. The genetic and exposure-history diversity represented was limited by the small number of donors. Higher generation probabilities were observed for clonotypes shared by all four sorted-subset donors than for non-shared clonotypes. Rarefaction of sorted-subset datasets indicated incomplete sequencing despite the large sequencing depth. Larger estimated clonotype richness was generally found for naive subsets than for memory subsets. Roughly 5% of naive CD4, roughly 3.6% of naive CD8, 2% to 2.5% of memory CD4, and roughly 0.4% of memory CD8 clonotypes were shared across four donors.

Comment on this clone: No antigen is known for it. No base quality values were provided; no much bigger clone lies one nucleotide off.

For the CD8 naive samples, CD45RO-negative cells were positively selected for CCR7, yielding a CD45RA+CCR7+ population from which TemRA cells were excluded. The donors were healthy, HIV-negative adults who had no recently reported acute infections or vaccinations. Every donor was a Caucasian adult residing in Nashville, Tennessee, USA. After blood collection by leukapheresis, PBMCs were isolated using Ficoll-Histopaque density gradient centrifugation and then cryopreserved in the vapor phase of liquid nitrogen. Analytical flow cytometry was used to check the purity and quantity of every magnetically sorted T cell population. Genomic DNA was isolated from each sorted fraction and quantified by UV absorbance on a Nanodrop 2000c. Using the deep immunoSEQ assay, multiplex PCR amplified TCR CDR3 regions from genomic DNA. For each cell subset, the extracted genomic DNA was distributed evenly across all wells of several immunoSEQ 96-well plates, and each plate served as one replicate. Each replicate PCR for sorted subsets received roughly 0.2 ug genomic DNA, equal to about 30,000 T cell genomes. Purified libraries were measured with a Qubit 3.0 fluorometer, size-checked on a Bioanalyzer 2100, and measured again with the KAPA Library Quantification kit. Every immunoSEQ 96-well plate was sequenced on a dedicated single-read 150-cycle Illumina NextSeq 550 flow cell. In the source study's methods: Because the immunoSEQ output included only junctional sequences and no quality scores, the filtering could not be the same as the filtering used for full-length reads. Sequences were annotated with PyIR, a Python wrapper for IgBLAST v1.9, using IMGT germline references to assign V/J genes and CDR3. Any read was removed if the V/J assignment was weak (E-value above 1e-6), the CDR3 was missing, or the read contained stop codons, out-of-frame junctions, or ambiguous translated residues. A V3J clonotype was defined by an identical inferred V gene, J gene, and CDR3 amino acid sequence. To compute the percentage overlap between repertoires, the number of shared unique clonotypes was divided by the size of the smaller repertoire. Richness of each repertoire was evaluated using RTK rarefaction, the Chao1 estimator, and Recon v2.1 estimates of unobserved clonotypes. Generation probabilities were computed with OLGA for all TCRbeta clonotypes obtained by the gDNA method from a few donors. In its TCRdb copy, this immuneACCESS table keeps in-frame sequences only and misses some clones. Where compared with another copy, unresolved V genes explain less than half of these, and the others have no known cause. That table is the source of V, J and clone size, and D and trimming were worked out from the DNA. In this sample the table shows some 630,000 clones, approximately 96% of which occur a single time. The ten largest clones represent roughly 0.1% of the sample.

The sequence was obtained from a young woman in good health. The source material was naive CD8+ T cells sorted from blood. The sample's cell subset or site label, decoded: CD45RA+CCR7+.

The CDR3 here reads CASSIDLSGTGGSEQFF. The nucleotides are TGTGCCAGTAGTATAGATCTGTCCGGGACAGGGGGCAGCGAGCAGTTCTTC. Recombination connected TRBV19 to TRBJ2-1, with 12 central nucleotides matching TRBD1. CDR1 is given as LNHDA and CDR2 as SQIVND, both from the germline V gene (reference sequence). From the cysteine up to the phenylalanine, the CDR3 has a length of 17 residues. Of the read, only the CDR3 DNA is kept; its 51 bases are in frame from base 1. Trimmed from V: 0 bases; trimmed from J: 10 bases; junction bases lacking a gene match: 10.